A selection of T cell receptor beta chains follows, all from one sample in a study of blood T cells in healthy people across ages. MiXCR was run by TCRdb on the 5' RACE reads, yielding one entry per CDR3 protein. This sample carries over 600,000 distinct CDR3 sequences, under 25% of them seen once, and the ten largest clones take roughly 3.6%. The sample comprised blood. The receptors come from a man aged 65 to 79 in good health. Each CDR3 is given with its conserved first and last residue. D genes are given only for firm matches. The size field is filled for only some rows; it gives once, few, many or a size class.

TRBJ2-3 | . | . | TRBV12-3/TRBV12-4 | TGTGCCAGCAGTTCCACCCCCGGACTTCCAGATACGCAGTATTTT | CASSSTPGLPDTQYF
TRBJ2-1 | . | many | TRBV7-2 | TGTGCCAGCAGCTTGGTGGCGTACAATGAGCAGTTCTTC | CASSLVAYNEQFF
TRBJ2-1 | TRBD2 | many | TRBV29-1 | TGCAGCGTTGTTGGCGGGAGGGCCTCCAATGAGCAGTTCTTC | CSVVGGRASNEQFF
TRBJ2-4 | . | few | TRBV5-1 | TGCGCCAGCAGCTTGGGTAGGAGGGACATTCAGTACTTC | CASSLGRRDIQYF
TRBJ1-1 | . | many | TRBV5-6 | TGTGCCAGCAGCCTAGACTCGAACACTGAAGCTTTCTTT | CASSLDSNTEAFF
TRBJ2-3 | TRBD2 | . | TRBV12-5 | TGTGCTAGTGGTTCGGACGTAGCGGGAGTAATCACAGATACGCAGTATTTT | CASGSDVAGVITDTQYF
TRBJ2-7 | TRBD2 | few | TRBV3-1 | TGTGCCAGCAGCCAAGGGGGGGGTGACTACGAGCAGTACTTC | CASSQGGGDYEQYF
TRBJ2-7 | . | . | TRBV5-1 | TGCGCCAGCAGCTTGGAGCAGGAAACCTACGAGCAGTACTTC | CASSLEQETYEQYF
TRBJ2-5 | TRBD1 | many | TRBV12-3/TRBV12-4 | TGTGCCAGCAGTTTAGACAGGGGTTACCAAGAGACCCAGTACTTC | CASSLDRGYQETQYF
TRBJ2-5 | TRBD2 | many | TRBV20-1 | TGCAGTGCTAAGGGACTAGCGGACAACCAAGAGACCCAGTACTTC | CSAKGLADNQETQYF
TRBJ2-5 | . | few | TRBV20-1 | TGCAGTGCTAGTGGGGCCGTAGGAGAGACCCAGTACTTC | CSASGAVGETQYF
TRBJ2-7 | . | . | TRBV5-1 | TGCGCCAGCAGCTACGGGGAGAGGCAGTACTTC | CASSYGERQYF
TRBJ2-5 | . | . | TRBV7-6 | TGTGCCAGCAGCTCAGGGACCTTGAAAGAGACCCAGTACTTC | CASSSGTLKETQYF
TRBJ2-3 | . | few | TRBV4-2 | TGTGCCAGCAGCCAAGGGGCTACCACTGATACGCAGTATTTT | CASSQGATTDTQYF
TRBJ2-5 | . | few | TRBV15 | TGTGCCACCAGCAGGGAAAGACAAGAGACCCAGTACTTC | CATSRERQETQYF
TRBJ2-7 | TRBD1 | . | TRBV28 | TGTGCCAGCAGGACAGGGGGCGCCCACGAGCAGTACTTC | CASRTGGAHEQYF
TRBJ1-2 | . | . | TRBV6-2/TRBV6-3 | TGTGCCAGCAGCCTACAGGAACCGAATGGCTACACCTTC | CASSLQEPNGYTF
TRBJ2-7 | . | few | TRBV7-2 | TGTGCCAGCAGCTTAATTGGATCCCACGAGCAGTACTTC | CASSLIGSHEQYF
TRBJ2-1 | TRBD2 | . | TRBV7-9 | TGTGCCAGCAGCTTATTTCGGAAGCGGGAGGACAATGAGCAGTTCTTC | CASSLFRKREDNEQFF
TRBJ2-2 | TRBD2 | . | TRBV12-3/TRBV12-4 | TGTGCCAGCACCCTTCGGGGGGTCACCGGGGAGCTGTTTTTT | CASTLRGVTGELFF
TRBJ2-7 | . | . | TRBV20-1 | TGCGGTGCTAGCCTAGGGGCCGAGCAGTACTTC | CGASLGAEQYF
TRBJ1-5 | TRBD1 | few | TRBV19 | TGTGCCAGTAGTGGGTGGACAGGGAGATACAATCAGCCCCAGCATTTT | CASSGWTGRYNQPQHF
TRBJ2-7 | TRBD1 | few | TRBV28 | TGTGCCAGCAGTCCGTGGTCAGGGGGCAAGTACGAGCAGTACTTC | CASSPWSGGKYEQYF
TRBJ2-3 | TRBD2 | . | TRBV20-1 | TGCAGTGCTAGCAGCCGACTAGCGGGGGGACATACGCAGTATTTT | CSASSRLAGGHTQYF
TRBJ1-4 | . | . | TRBV6-5 | TGTGCCAGCATGGGAACTCGGGGAACTAATGAAAAACTGTTTTTT | CASMGTRGTNEKLFF
TRBJ2-7 | . | many | TRBV15 | TGTGCCACCAGCAGAGTAGCCAGCGGAACCTACGAGCAGTACTTC | CATSRVASGTYEQYF
TRBJ2-1 | . | many | TRBV11-2 | TGTGCCAGCAGTTTAGTTCGGAATGAGCAGTTCTTC | CASSLVRNEQFF
TRBJ2-3 | . | few | TRBV3-1 | TGTGCCAGCAGGGAGGACGGAGGCACAGATACGCAGTATTTT | CASREDGGTDTQYF
TRBJ2-3 | . | . | TRBV5-1 | TGCGCCAGCAGCTTGGAGGGGGGGGCCCCAGATACGCAGTATTTT | CASSLEGGAPDTQYF
TRBJ2-4 | . | . | TRBV20-1 | TGCAGTGCTAGATTAGTAGGGTCTAGGTCAGCCAAAAACATTCAGTACTTC | CSARLVGSRSAKNIQYF
TRBJ2-3 | TRBD2 | few | TRBV29-1 | TGCAGCGTTGTGACTAGCGGGAGGCTAGATACGCAGTATTTT | CSVVTSGRLDTQYF
TRBJ2-7 | TRBD1 | . | TRBV20-1 | TGCAGTGTTAGTAGGGACAGCCACTCCTACGAGCAGTACTTC | CSVSRDSHSYEQYF
TRBJ1-2 | . | . | TRBV5-1 | TGCGCCAGCAGCCCGTGGACTGACTATGGCTACACCTTC | CASSPWTDYGYTF
TRBJ2-5 | TRBD2 | few | TRBV7-9 | TGTGCCAGCAGAATCGGAAGTACGGGAGGGACCCAGTACTTC | CASRIGSTGGTQYF
TRBJ2-3 | TRBD1 | many | TRBV24-1 | TGTGCCACCAGTGACTCCGGGACAGGGGGCACAGATACGCAGTATTTT | CATSDSGTGGTDTQYF
TRBJ1-4 | . | . | TRBV20-1 | TGCAGTGCGCCGGGTACACTGGGAAAACTGTTTTTT | CSAPGTLGKLFF
TRBJ1-3 | . | . | TRBV30 | TGTGCCTGGAGTCTCCCCCCTGGAAACACCATATATTTT | CAWSLPPGNTIYF
TRBJ1-1 | TRBD1 | few | TRBV4-1 | TGCGCCAGCAGCCAAGGACAGGGGCCGAACACTGAAGCTTTCTTT | CASSQGQGPNTEAFF
TRBJ2-4 | TRBD2 | . | TRBV12-3/TRBV12-4 | TGTGCCAGCAGTTTGGGCGGGAGGGCCAAAAACATTCAGTACTTC | CASSLGGRAKNIQYF
TRBJ1-6 | . | . | TRBV5-5 | TGTGCCAGCAGCTTAAAAGGGAGTTATTCACCCCTCCACTTT | CASSLKGSYSPLHF
TRBJ2-5 | . | many | TRBV6-6 | TGTGCCAGCAGTTACGCAGGGGACGAGACCCAGTACTTC | CASSYAGDETQYF
TRBJ1-2 | TRBD1 | once | TRBV5-4 | TGTGCCAGCAGCGATACATGGACAGGGAGGAAAGGCTACACCTTC | CASSDTWTGRKGYTF
TRBJ1-2 | . | . | TRBV6-5 | TGTGCCAGCAGTACCGGGGATAACTATGGCTACACCTTC | CASSTGDNYGYTF
TRBJ2-3 | TRBD2 | few | TRBV20-1 | TGCAGTGCTAGGCCGACTAGCGGGACAACAGATACGCAGTATTTT | CSARPTSGTTDTQYF
TRBJ1-4 | . | few | TRBV12-3/TRBV12-4 | TGTGCCAGCAGTTTTGGGGGAGGCGCGGAAAAACTGTTTTTT | CASSFGGGAEKLFF
TRBJ2-5 | TRBD1 | many | TRBV27 | TGTGCCAGCAGTTTAAGACAGGGTTCAGAGACCCAGTACTTC | CASSLRQGSETQYF
TRBJ1-2 | . | many | TRBV9 | TGTGCCAGCAGTCCGGAGGTCGGACAGTGGAGCTATGGCTACACCTTC | CASSPEVGQWSYGYTF
TRBJ2-5 | . | few | TRBV2 | TGTGCCAGCAGTGAATTAGGCCCGGGAGAGACCCAGTACTTC | CASSELGPGETQYF